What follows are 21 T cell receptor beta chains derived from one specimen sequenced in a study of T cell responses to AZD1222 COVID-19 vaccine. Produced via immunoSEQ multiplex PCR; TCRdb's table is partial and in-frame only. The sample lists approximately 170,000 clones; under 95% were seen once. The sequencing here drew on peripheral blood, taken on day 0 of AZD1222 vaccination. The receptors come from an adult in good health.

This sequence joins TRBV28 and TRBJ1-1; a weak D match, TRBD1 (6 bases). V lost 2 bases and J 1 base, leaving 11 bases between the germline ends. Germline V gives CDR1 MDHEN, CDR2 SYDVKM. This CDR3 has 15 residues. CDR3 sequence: CASSLRTAWNTEAFF. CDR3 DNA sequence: TGTGCCAGCAGTTTACGGACAGCATGGAACACTGAAGCTTTCTTT.

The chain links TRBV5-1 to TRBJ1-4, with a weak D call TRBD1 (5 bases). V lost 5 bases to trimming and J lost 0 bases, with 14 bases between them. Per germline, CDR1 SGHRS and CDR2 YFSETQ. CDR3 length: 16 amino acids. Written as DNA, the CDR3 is TGCGCCAGCAGGACCCAGGGCGGAGCAACTAATGAAAAACTGTTTTTT. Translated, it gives CASRTQGGATNEKLFF.

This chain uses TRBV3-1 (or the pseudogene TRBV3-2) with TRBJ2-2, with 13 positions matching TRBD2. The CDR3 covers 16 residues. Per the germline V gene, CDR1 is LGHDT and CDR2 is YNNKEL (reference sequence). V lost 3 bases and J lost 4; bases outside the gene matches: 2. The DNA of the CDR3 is TGTGCCAGCAGCCAGAGACTAGCGGGAGGCACCGGGGAGCTGTTTTTT. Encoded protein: CASSQRLAGGTGELFF.

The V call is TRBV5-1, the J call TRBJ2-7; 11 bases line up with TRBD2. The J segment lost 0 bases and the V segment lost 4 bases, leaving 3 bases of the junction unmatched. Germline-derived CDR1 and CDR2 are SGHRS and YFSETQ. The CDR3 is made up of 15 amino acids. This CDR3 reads CASSVTSGTSYEQYF. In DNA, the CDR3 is TGCGCCAGCAGCGTGACTAGCGGGACCTCCTACGAGCAGTACTTC.

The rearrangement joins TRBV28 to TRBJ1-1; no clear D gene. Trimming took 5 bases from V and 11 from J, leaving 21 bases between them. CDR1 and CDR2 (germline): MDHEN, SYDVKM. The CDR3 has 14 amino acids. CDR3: CASSAPPTQLVAFF. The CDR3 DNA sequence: TGTGCCAGCAGTGCCCCCCCCACCCAATTGGTGGCTTTCTTT.

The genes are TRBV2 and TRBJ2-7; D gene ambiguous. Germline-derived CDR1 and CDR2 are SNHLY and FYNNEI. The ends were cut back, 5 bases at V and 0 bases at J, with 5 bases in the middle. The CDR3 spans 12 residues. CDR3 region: CASSKSSYEQYF. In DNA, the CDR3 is TGTGCCAGCAGTAAGAGCTCCTACGAGCAGTACTTC.

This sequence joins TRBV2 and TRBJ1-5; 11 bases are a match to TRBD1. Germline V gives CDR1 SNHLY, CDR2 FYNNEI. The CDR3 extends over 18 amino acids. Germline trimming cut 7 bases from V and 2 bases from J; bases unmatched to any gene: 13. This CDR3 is CASTAFRTGGGGNQPQHF. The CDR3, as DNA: TGTGCCAGCACGGCGTTCAGGACAGGGGGCGGGGGCAATCAGCCCCAGCATTTT.

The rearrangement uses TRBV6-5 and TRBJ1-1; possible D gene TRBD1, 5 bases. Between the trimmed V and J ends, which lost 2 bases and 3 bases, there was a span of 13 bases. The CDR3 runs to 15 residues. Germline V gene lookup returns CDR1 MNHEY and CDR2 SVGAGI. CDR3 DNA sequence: TGTGCCAGCAGTTACGGGGCAGGACGCGACACTGAAGCTTTCTTT. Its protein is CASSYGAGRDTEAFF.

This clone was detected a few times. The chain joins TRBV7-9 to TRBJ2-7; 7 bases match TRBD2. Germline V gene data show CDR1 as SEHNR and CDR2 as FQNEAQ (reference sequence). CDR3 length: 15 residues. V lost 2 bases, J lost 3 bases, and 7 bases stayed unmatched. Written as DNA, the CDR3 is TGTGCCAGCAGCTTAATAGCGGGCGTACGCTACGAGCAGTACTTC. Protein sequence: CASSLIAGVRYEQYF.

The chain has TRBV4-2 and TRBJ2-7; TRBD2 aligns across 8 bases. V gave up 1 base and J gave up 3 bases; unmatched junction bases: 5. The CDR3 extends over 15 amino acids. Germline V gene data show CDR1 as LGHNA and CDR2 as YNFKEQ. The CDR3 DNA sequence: TGTGCCAGCAGCCAAGGGCAGGGACTAGTCTACGAGCAGTACTTC. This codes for CASSQGQGLVYEQYF.

CDR3 nucleotide sequence: TGTGCCAGCAGCACCGCCCGGACAGGGGTTGGAAACACCATATATTTT. Residues: CASSTARTGVGNTIYF. The chain recombines TRBV9 with TRBJ1-3; 9 bases are a match to TRBD1. The CDR3 is 16 amino acids. The V segment lost 4 bases and the J segment 3 bases; nucleotides outside the gene matches: 8. Looked up from germline, CDR1 is SGDLS and CDR2 is YYNGEE.

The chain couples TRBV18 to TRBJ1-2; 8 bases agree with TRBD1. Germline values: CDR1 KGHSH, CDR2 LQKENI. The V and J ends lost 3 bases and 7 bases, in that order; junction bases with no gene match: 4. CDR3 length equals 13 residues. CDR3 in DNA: TGTGCCAGCTCACCGGAACAGGGGGGTGGCTACACCTTC. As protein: CASSPEQGGGYTF.

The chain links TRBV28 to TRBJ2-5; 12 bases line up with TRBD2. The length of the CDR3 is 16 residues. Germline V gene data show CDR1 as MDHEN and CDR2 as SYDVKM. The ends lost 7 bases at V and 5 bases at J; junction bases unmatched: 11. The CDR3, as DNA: TGTGCCAGCAACCTAGCGGGAGGGACATTCGGGGAGACCCAGTACTTC. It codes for CASNLAGGTFGETQYF.

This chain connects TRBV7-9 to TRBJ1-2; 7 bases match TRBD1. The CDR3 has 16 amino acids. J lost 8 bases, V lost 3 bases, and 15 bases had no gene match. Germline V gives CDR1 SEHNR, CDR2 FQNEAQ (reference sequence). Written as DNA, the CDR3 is TGTGCCAGCAGCTTCCTAGGGGCACGGACAGGAGGCGGCTACACCTTC. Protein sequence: CASSFLGARTGGGYTF.

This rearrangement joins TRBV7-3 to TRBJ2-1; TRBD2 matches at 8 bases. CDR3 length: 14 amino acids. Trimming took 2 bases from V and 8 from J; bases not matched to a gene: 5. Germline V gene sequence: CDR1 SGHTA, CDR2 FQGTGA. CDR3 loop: CASSLRAGEDEQFF. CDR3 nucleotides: TGTGCCAGCAGCTTACGAGCGGGAGAGGATGAGCAGTTCTTC. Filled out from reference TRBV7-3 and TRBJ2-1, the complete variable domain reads GAGVSQTPSNKVTEKGKYVELRCDPISGHTALYWYRQSLGQGPEFLIYFQGTGAADDSGLPNDRFFAVRPEGSVSTLKIQRTERGDSAVYLCASSLRAGEDEQFFGPGTRLTVL.

Here the CDR3 reads CSATGPEQFF. CDR3 in DNA: TGCAGTGCTACCGGCCCAGAGCAGTTCTTC. The chain recombines TRBV20-1 with TRBJ2-1; D call uncertain. The V gene's germline CDR1 is DFQATT and CDR2 SNEGSKA (reference sequence). Trimming shortened V by 4 bases and J by 10 bases, and 8 bases separated the two germline ends. The CDR3 consists of 10 residues.

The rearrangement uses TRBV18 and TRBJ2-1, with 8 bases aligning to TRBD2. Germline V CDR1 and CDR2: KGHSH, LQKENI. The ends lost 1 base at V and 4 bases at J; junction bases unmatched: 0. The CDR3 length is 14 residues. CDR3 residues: CASSPLAGYNEQFF. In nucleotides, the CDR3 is TGTGCCAGCTCACCACTAGCGGGGTACAATGAGCAGTTCTTC.

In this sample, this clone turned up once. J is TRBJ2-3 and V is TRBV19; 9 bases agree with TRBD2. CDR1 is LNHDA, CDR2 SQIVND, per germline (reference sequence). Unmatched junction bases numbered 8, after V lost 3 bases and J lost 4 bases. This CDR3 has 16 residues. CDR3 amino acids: CASSIRPSGAPDTQYF. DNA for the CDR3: TGTGCCAGTAGTATTCGCCCTAGCGGGGCCCCAGATACGCAGTATTTT.

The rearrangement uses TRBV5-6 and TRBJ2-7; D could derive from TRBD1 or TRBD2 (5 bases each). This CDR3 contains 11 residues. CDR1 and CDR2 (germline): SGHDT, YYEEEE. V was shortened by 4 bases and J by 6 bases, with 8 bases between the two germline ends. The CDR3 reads CASSRGAEQYF. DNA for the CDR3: TGTGCCAGCAGCAGAGGGGCCGAGCAGTACTTC. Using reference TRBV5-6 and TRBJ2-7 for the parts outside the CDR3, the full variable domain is DAGVTQSPTHLIKTRGQQVTLRCSPKSGHDTVSWYQQALGQGPQFIFQYYEEEERQRGNFPDRFSGHQFPNYSSELNVNALLLGDSALYLCASSRGAEQYFGPGTRLTVT.

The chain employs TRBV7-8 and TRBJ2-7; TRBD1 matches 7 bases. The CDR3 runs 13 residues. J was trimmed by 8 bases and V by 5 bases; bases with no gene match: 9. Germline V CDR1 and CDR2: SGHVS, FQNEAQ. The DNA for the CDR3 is TGTGCCAGCAGCCTTGGGACAGATCCCAAGCAGTACTTC. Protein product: CASSLGTDPKQYF.

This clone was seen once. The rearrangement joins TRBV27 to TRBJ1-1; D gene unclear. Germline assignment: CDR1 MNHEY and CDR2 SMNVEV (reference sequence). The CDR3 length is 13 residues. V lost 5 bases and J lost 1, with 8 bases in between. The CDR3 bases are TGTGCCAGCAGTCCCGGGTCGAACACTGAAGCTTTCTTT. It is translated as CASSPGSNTEAFF.